These 16 T cell receptor beta chains were sequenced from one sample in a study of CD8 T cells in ankylosing spondylitis. TCRdb reanalysed the 5' RACE reads using MiXCR and keeps one entry per CDR3 protein. Of some 130,000 distinct CDR3 sequences detected, approximately 7.4% appear once; the ten largest clones hold around an eighth. The sample was blood, either unsorted or a sorted T cell fraction (not recorded which). The source of these receptors is a female donor with ankylosing spondylitis or in good health (not recorded which).

In its sample, this clonotype was seen many times. The V call is TRBV6-5, the J call TRBJ2-3; 8 nucleotides agree with TRBD1. The CDR3 extends over 18 amino acids. V shed 4 bases and J 3 bases; nucleotides not matched to a gene: 15. Per the germline V gene, CDR1 is MNHEY and CDR2 is SVGAGI. CDR3 in amino acids: CASSSPSPDRDETDTQYF. The CDR3 bases are TGTGCCAGCAGTTCCCCCTCGCCGGACAGGGATGAAACAGATACGCAGTATTTT.

This clonotype was counted ten times or more. The rearrangement uses TRBV20-1 and TRBJ1-6; tentatively, D is TRBD1 (5 bases). The CDR3 extends over 13 amino acids. V lost 5 bases and J 6 bases, leaving 11 bases between the germline ends. CDR1 is DFQATT and CDR2 is SNEGSKA in the germline V gene (reference sequence). The CDR3 region has the DNA TGCAGTGCTTTGGGACGGCGTAATTCACCCCTCCACTTT. Translated: CSALGRRNSPLHF.

Many counts were recorded for this clonotype. CDR3 nucleotide sequence: TGTGCCAGCAGTTTGGGGACACCCGAACGGGGCACCTTC. The encoded protein is CASSLGTPERGTF. The gene calls are TRBV12-3 or TRBV12-4 and TRBJ1-2, with a possible D match to TRBD1 (6 bases). The germline V and J ends were trimmed by 3 bases and 13 bases, with 18 bases remaining between them. The CDR3 consists of 13 residues.

The genes are TRBV28 and TRBJ2-1; perhaps TRBD2 as D (5 bases). The CDR3 sequence is 16 residues long. Looked up from germline, CDR1 is MDHEN and CDR2 is SYDVKM. The V end lost 1 base, the J end lost 6 bases, and 16 bases lay between the germline ends. This CDR3 reads CASSLFREPTSNEQFF. The CDR3 nucleotides read TGTGCCAGCAGTTTATTCCGGGAACCTACCTCCAATGAGCAGTTCTTC.

This clonotype was detected ten times or more. This chain connects TRBV25-1 to TRBJ2-3; no clear D. The CDR3 is 14 amino acids. Germline loops: CDR1 MGHDK, CDR2 SYGVNS. Trimming stripped 5 bases from V and 0 bases from J, with 9 bases between. Written as DNA, the CDR3 is TGTGCCAGCAGTCCAAGTCTGAGCACAGATACGCAGTATTTT. It is translated as CASSPSLSTDTQYF. The entire variable domain, with the rest obtained from reference TRBV25-1 and TRBJ2-3, is as follows: EADIYQTPRYLVIGTGKKITLECSQTMGHDKMYWYQQDPGMELHLIHYSYGVNSTEKGDLSSESTVSRIRTEHFPLTLESARPSHTSQYLCASSPSLSTDTQYFGPGTRLTVL.

The rearrangement links TRBV30 to TRBJ2-1; possible D gene TRBD2, 5 bases. This CDR3 region has 17 residues. Per germline, CDR1 GTSNPN and CDR2 SVGIG (reference sequence). V lost 2 bases, J lost 8 bases, and 25 bases lay in between. The CDR3 DNA sequence: TGTGCCTGGAGTCAAACCACCTTCGGGATCTCCGAGGATGAGCAGTTCTTC. Its translation is CAWSQTTFGISEDEQFF.

Ten or more counts support this clonotype. This could be a read error, since a much larger clone is one nucleotide away. V is TRBV10-3 and J is TRBJ1-5; D gene ambiguous. The CDR3 consists of 12 residues. Germline CDR1 is ENHRY and CDR2 is SYGVKD. Trimming removed 3 bases at V and 4 bases at J, with 4 bases between. The CDR3 spells CAISEGNQPQHF. CDR3 DNA sequence: TGTGCCATCAGTGAAGGGAATCAGCCCCAGCATTTT.

There are many counts of this clonotype. The chain combines TRBV5-1 with TRBJ2-2; D is uncertain. The ends were cut back, 0 bases at V and 0 bases at J, with 6 bases in the middle. Per the germline V gene, CDR1 is SGHRS and CDR2 is YFSETQ. The CDR3 sequence is 15 residues long. The CDR3 is CASSLGAANTGELFF. The CDR3 DNA is TGCGCCAGCAGCTTGGGGGCAGCGAACACCGGGGAGCTGTTTTTT.

Concerning this clonotype: This may arise from a read error, as a much more abundant clone is one base away. The chain joins TRBV4-3 to TRBJ1-1; 7 bases line up with TRBD1. Germline CDR1 and CDR2: LGHNA and YSLEER. The V gene end was trimmed by 2 bases and the J gene end by 1 base; junction bases not matched to a gene: 16. This CDR3 has 19 residues. In nucleotides, the CDR3 is TGCGCCAGCAGCCAAATCAAGATCTCTACCGGGACAGCGAACACTGAAGCTTTCTTT. This gives the protein CASSQIKISTGTANTEAFF.

Many counts were recorded for this clonotype. J is TRBJ1-2 and V is TRBV20-1; the D is unclear. There are 12 residues in the CDR3. V lost 3 bases to trimming and J lost 8 bases, with 13 bases between them. Germline loops: CDR1 DFQATT, CDR2 SNEGSKA (reference sequence). The CDR3 DNA reads as TGCAGTGCTAGGGTTAGGGCGAGAGGCTACACCTTC. Translating it yields CSARVRARGYTF.

This clonotype was recorded many times. V and J are TRBV6-1 and TRBJ1-1; D may be TRBD1 (6 bases). V lost 4 bases to trimming and J lost 12 bases, with 21 bases between them. There are 14 residues in the CDR3. Per germline, CDR1 MNHNS and CDR2 SASEGT. CDR3 nucleotides: TGTGCCAGCAGTGGGCGACAGGCTGTCCGGGACACTTTCTTT. Translated: CASSGRQAVRDTFF.

This clonotype was observed many times. The chain uses TRBV5-1 and TRBJ2-2, with 10 bases matching TRBD2. The CDR3 is 17 amino acids. The J segment lost 2 bases and the V segment lost 3 bases, leaving 7 bases of the junction unmatched. Germline V CDR1 and CDR2: SGHRS, YFSETQ. CDR3 sequence (DNA): TGCGCCAGCAGCTCCTCGCTAGCGGGGGTAAACACCGGGGAGCTGTTTTTT. Translated, it gives CASSSSLAGVNTGELFF.

This clonotype has at least ten counts. CDR3 region: CASSESGLMNTEAFF. The CDR3 DNA sequence: TGTGCCAGCAGTGAATCGGGACTCATGAACACTGAAGCTTTCTTT. The chain recombines TRBV25-1 with TRBJ1-1; weak D call: TRBD1 (5 bases). With 1 base removed from V and 0 bases from J, the gap between germline ends came to 9 bases. Per the germline V gene, CDR1 is MGHDK and CDR2 is SYGVNS. This CDR3 is built from 15 residues. The full variable domain, rest sourced from reference TRBV25-1 and TRBJ1-1, is EADIYQTPRYLVIGTGKKITLECSQTMGHDKMYWYQQDPGMELHLIHYSYGVNSTEKGDLSSESTVSRIRTEHFPLTLESARPSHTSQYLCASSESGLMNTEAFFGQGTRLTVV.

This clonotype was found a few times. This chain links TRBV7-9 with TRBJ2-1; 10 nucleotides line up with TRBD2. The CDR3 is 15 amino acids. Germline assignment: CDR1 SEHNR and CDR2 FQNEAQ (reference sequence). V lost 8 bases, J lost 7 bases, and 11 bases stayed unmatched. In DNA, the CDR3 is TGTGCCAGCGGGACACTAGCGGGGTTTGGGAATGAGCAGTTCTTC. This gives the protein CASGTLAGFGNEQFF. Variable domain in full (rest from reference TRBV7-9 and TRBJ2-1): DTGVSQNPRHKITKRGQNVTFRCDPISEHNRLYWYRQTLGQGPEFLTYFQNEAQLEKSRLLSDRFSAERPKGSFSTLEIQRTEQGDSAMYLCASGTLAGFGNEQFFGPGTRLTVL.

This clonotype was counted ten times or more. The chain is built from TRBV12-3 or TRBV12-4 and TRBJ1-2; D is ambiguous. The V end was cut by 5 bases, the J end by 8 bases, with 12 bases between. The CDR3 sequence is 12 residues long. CDR3 nucleotide sequence: TGTGCCAGCAGTCCCCAGGCGGGAGGCTACACCTTC. Translated: CASSPQAGGYTF.

This chain uses TRBV2 with TRBJ2-1, with TRBD2 matching 15 bases. V lost 8 bases, J lost 4 bases, and 12 bases stayed unmatched. The CDR3 runs to 18 residues. Germline CDR1 and CDR2: SNHLY and FYNNEI. The CDR3 sequence: CASGTSGGREIRYNEQFF. CDR3 coding DNA: TGTGCCAGCGGGACTAGCGGGGGGAGAGAAATAAGATACAATGAGCAGTTCTTC.